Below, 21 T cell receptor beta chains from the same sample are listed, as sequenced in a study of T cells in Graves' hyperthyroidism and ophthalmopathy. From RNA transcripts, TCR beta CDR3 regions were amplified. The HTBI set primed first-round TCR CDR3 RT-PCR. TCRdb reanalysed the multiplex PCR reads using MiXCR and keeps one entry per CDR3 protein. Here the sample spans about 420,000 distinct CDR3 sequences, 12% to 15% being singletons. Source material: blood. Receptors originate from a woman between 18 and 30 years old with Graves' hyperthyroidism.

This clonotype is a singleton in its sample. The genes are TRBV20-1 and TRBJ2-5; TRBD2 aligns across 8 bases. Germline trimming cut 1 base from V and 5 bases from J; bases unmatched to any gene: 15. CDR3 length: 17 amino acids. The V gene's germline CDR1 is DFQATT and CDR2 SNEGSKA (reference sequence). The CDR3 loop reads CSARGLAGPTLRETQYF. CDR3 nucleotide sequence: TGCAGTGCTAGAGGCCTAGCGGGTCCCACCCTGCGGGAGACCCAGTACTTC.

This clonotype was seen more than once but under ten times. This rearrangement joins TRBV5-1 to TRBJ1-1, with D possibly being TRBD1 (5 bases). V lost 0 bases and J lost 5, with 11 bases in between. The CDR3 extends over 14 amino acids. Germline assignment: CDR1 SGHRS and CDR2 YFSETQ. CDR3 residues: CASSLARGATEAFF. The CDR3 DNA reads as TGCGCCAGCAGCTTGGCCCGAGGGGCTACTGAAGCTTTCTTT.

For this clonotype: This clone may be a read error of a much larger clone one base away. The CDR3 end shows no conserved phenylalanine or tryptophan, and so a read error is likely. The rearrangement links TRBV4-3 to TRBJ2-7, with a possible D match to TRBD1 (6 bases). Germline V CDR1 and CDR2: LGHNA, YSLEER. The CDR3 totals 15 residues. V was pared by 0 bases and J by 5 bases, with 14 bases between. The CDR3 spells CASSQEGGRGDEQYS. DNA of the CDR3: TGCGCCAGCAGCCAAGAGGGCGGCAGGGGCGACGAGCAGTACTCC.

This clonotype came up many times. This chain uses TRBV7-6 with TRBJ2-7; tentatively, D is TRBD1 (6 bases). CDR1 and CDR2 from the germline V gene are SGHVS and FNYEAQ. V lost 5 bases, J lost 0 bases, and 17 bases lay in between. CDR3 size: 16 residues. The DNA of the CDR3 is TGTGCCAGCAGCCTACTGGCAGGGGCCACCTCCTACGAGCAGTACTTC. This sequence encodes CASSLLAGATSYEQYF.

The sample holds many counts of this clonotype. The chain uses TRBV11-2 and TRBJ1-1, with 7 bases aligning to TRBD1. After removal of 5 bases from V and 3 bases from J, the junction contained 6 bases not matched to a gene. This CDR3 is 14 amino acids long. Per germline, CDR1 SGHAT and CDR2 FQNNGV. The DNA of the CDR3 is TGTGCCAGCAGCCTATACAGGGGCCACACTGAAGCTTTCTTT. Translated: CASSLYRGHTEAFF.

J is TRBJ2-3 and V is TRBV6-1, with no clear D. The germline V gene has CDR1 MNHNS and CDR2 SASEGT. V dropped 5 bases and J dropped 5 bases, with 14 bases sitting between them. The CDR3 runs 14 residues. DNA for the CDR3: TGTGCCAGCAGTAACACGGCGGCCAAAGATACGCAGTATTTT. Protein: CASSNTAAKDTQYF.

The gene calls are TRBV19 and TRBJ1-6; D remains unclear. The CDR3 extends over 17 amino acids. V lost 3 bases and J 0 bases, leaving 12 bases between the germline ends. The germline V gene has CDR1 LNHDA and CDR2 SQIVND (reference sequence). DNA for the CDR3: TGTGCCAGTAGTATCGGGCCCGCAAGCTCCTATAATTCACCCCTCCACTTT. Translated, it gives CASSIGPASSYNSPLHF.

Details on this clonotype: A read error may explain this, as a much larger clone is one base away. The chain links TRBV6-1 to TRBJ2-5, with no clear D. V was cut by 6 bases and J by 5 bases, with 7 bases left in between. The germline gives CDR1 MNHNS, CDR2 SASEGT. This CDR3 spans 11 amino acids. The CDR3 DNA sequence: TGTGCCAGCAGAAAAGGGGAGACCCAGTACTTC. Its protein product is CASRKGETQYF.

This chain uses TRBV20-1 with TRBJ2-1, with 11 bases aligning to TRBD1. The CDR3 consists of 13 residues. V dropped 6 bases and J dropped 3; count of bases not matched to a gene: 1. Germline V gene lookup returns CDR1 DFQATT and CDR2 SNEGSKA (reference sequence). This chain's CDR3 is CSAGTGGYNEQFF. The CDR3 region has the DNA TGCAGTGCCGGGACAGGGGGCTACAATGAGCAGTTCTTC.

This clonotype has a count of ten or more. The CDR3: CASSLRPTYEQYF. Here the CDR3 DNA reads TGTGCCAGCAGCTTGAGACCCACCTACGAGCAGTACTTC. The chain combines TRBV5-6 with TRBJ2-7; D call uncertain. The CDR3 runs 13 residues. CDR1 is SGHDT and CDR2 is YYEEEE in the germline V gene. The V and J ends lost 1 base and 2 bases respectively, with 7 bases between them.

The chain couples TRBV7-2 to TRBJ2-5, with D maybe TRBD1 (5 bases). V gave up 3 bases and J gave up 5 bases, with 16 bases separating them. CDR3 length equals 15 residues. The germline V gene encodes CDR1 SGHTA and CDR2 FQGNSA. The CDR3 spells CASSFRVQAGETQYF. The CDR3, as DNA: TGTGCCAGCAGCTTTAGAGTACAGGCTGGGGAGACCCAGTACTTC.

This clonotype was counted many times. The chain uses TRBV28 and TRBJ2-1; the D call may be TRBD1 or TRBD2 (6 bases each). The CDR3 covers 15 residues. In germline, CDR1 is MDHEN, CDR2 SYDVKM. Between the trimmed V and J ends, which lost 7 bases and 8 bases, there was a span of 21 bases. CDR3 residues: CASTDGGHRNDEQFF. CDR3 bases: TGTGCCAGCACCGATGGGGGGCATAGAAATGATGAGCAGTTCTTC. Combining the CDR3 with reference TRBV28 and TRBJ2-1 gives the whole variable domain DVKVTQSSRYLVKRTGEKVFLECVQDMDHENMFWYRQDPGLGLRLIYFSYDVKMKEKGDIPEGYSVSREKKERFSLILESASTNQTSMYLCASTDGGHRNDEQFFGPGTRLTVL.

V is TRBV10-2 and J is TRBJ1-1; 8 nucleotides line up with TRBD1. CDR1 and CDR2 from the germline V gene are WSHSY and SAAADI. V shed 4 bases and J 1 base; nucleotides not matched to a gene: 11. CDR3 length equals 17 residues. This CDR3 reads CASSGGQGGNRNTEAFF. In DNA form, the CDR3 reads TGCGCCAGCAGTGGTGGACAGGGAGGAAATCGGAACACTGAAGCTTTCTTT.

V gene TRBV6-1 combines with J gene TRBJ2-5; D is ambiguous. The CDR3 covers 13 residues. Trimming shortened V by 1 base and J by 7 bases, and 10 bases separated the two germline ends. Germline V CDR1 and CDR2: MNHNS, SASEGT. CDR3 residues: CASSEVPRRTQYF. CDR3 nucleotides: TGTGCCAGCAGTGAAGTCCCACGGAGGACCCAGTACTTC.

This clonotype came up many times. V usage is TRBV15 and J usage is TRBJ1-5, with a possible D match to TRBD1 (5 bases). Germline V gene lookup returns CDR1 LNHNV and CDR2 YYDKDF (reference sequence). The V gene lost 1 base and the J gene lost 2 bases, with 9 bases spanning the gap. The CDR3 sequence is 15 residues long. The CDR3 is CATSRVGVGNQPQHF. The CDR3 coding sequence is TGTGCCACCAGCAGAGTAGGGGTAGGCAATCAGCCCCAGCATTTT.

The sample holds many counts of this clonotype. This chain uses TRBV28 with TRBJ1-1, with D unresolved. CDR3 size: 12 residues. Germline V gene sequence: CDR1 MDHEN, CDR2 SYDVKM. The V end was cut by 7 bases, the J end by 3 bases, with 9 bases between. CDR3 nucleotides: TGTGCCAGCACCCGCCGGTACACTGAAGCTTTCTTT. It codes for CASTRRYTEAFF.

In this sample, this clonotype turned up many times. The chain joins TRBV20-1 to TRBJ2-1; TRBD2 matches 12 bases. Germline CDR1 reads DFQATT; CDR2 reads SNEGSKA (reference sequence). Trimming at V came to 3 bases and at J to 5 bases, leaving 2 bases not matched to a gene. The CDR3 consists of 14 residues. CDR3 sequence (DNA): TGCAGTGCTAGTAGGACTAGCGGGGACAATGAGCAGTTCTTC. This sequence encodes CSASRTSGDNEQFF.

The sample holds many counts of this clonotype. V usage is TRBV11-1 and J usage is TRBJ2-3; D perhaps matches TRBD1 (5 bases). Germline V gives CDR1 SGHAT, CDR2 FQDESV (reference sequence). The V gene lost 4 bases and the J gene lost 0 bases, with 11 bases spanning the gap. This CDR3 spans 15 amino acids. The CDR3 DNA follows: TGTGCCAGCAGCTCGACAGTTACTAGCACAGATACGCAGTATTTT. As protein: CASSSTVTSTDTQYF.

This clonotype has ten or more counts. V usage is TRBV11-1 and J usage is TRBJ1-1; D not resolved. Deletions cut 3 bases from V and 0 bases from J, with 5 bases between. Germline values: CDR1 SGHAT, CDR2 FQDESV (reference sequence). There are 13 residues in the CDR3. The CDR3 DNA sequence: TGTGCCAGCAGCTTTCAGATGAACACTGAAGCTTTCTTT. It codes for CASSFQMNTEAFF.

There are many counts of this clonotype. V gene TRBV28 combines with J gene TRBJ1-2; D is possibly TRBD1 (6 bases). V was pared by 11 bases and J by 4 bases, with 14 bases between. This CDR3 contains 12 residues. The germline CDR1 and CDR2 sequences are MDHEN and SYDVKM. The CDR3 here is CAGQGNPYGYTF. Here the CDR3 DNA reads TGTGCCGGCCAGGGGAATCCCTATGGCTACACCTTC.

The CDR3 nucleotides are TGTGCCAGCAGCGAGATCAGGAGCAATCAGCCCCAGCATTTT. Protein sequence: CASSEIRSNQPQHF. The gene calls are TRBV2 and TRBJ1-5; D gene unclear. V was cut by 6 bases and J by 1 base, with 10 bases left in between. The CDR3 has 14 residues. Germline values: CDR1 SNHLY, CDR2 FYNNEI.